There are a few counts of the clone carrying this T cell receptor beta chain. TCRdb redid the calling of the RT-PCR reads with MiXCR, one entry per CDR3 protein. The sample lists about 700,000 distinct CDR3 sequences; over 12% were seen once. The CDR3 is 15 amino acids. J was trimmed by 7 bases and V by 3 bases; bases with no gene match: 7. The germline V gene encodes CDR1 SGHVS and CDR2 FNYEAQ. The sequence came from a female donor in good health, serving as a healthy control. The sample taken for sequencing was memory CD4+ T cells from blood. The chain is built from TRBV7-6 and TRBJ2-2, with TRBD2 matching over 8 bases. The CDR3 loop is CASSLGGGRHGELFF. The CDR3 DNA reads TGTGCCAGCAGCTTGGGCGGGGGGCGTCACGGGGAGCTGTTTTTT.